This paragraph covers one T cell receptor beta chain sequence. Germline CDR1 and CDR2: MNHEY and SMNVEV (reference sequence). V shed 6 bases and J 10 bases; nucleotides not matched to a gene: 7. This CDR3 has 13 residues. This entry belongs to a study of blood T cell repertoires in COVID-19. In the study overall: Sites in the United States, Italy and Spain provided acute and convalescent COVID-19 samples.

This table comes from immunoSEQ multiplex PCR, and its TCRdb copy is limited to in-frame clones, with some not included. The table lists roughly 200,000 clones, around 88% of them singletons. This receptor was taken from a man aged 18 to 35 with active or convalescent COVID-19. The gene calls are TRBV27 and TRBJ1-4; TRBD1 matches at 8 bases. Material: peripheral blood. The CDR3 spells CASRGGTGLKLFF. The CDR3 DNA follows: TGTGCCAGCAGGGGGGGGACAGGACTAAAACTGTTTTTT.